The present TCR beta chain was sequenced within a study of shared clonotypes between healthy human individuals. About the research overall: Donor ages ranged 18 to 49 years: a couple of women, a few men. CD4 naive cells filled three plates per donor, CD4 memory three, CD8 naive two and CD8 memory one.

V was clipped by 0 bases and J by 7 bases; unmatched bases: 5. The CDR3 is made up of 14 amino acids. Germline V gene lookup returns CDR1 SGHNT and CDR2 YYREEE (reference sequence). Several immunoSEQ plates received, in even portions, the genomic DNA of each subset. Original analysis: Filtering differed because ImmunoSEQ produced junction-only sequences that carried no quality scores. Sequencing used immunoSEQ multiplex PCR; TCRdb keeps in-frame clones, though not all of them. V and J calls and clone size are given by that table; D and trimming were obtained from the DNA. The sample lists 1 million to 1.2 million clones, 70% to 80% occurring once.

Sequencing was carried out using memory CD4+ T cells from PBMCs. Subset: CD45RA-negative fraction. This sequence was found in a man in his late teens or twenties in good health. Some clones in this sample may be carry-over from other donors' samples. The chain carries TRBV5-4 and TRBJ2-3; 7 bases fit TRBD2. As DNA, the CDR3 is TGTGCCAGCAGCTTGGACGCGGGAGCAAATACGCAGTATTTT. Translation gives CASSLDAGANTQYF.